This TCR beta chain is drawn from a study of CD8+CD57+ T cells in acquired aplastic anemia. CDR1 is MNHNY, CDR2 SVGAGI, per germline (reference sequence). CDR3 length equals 16 residues. Trimming shortened V by 5 bases and J by 3 bases, and 18 bases separated the two germline ends. At least ten counts were recorded for this clonotype. TCR beta VDJ combinations and CDR3 sequences were profiled from genomic DNA. TCRdb redid the calling of the reads with MiXCR, one entry per CDR3 protein. Of some 290,000 distinct CDR3 sequences in the sample, 50% to 70% were seen once. This clonotype was sampled from a human donor with severe aplastic anemia or a healthy control (not recorded which). The V call is TRBV6-6, the J call TRBJ2-3; possible D gene TRBD1, 6 bases. The sequenced material came from sorted CD4+, CD8+, or CD8+CD57+ T cells (not recorded which) from PBMCs. This CDR3 is CASSLRTATRTDTQYF. DNA of the CDR3: TGTGCCAGCAGTCTACGGACAGCCACAAGGACAGATACGCAGTATTTT.